Following are 11 T cell receptor beta chains from one sample sequenced in a study of CD8+ T cells in alopecia areata. cDNA serving as the sequencing template came from extracted, reverse transcribed RNA. TCRdb's table, derived via immunoSEQ multiplex PCR, lists solely in-frame clones and lacks some. The sample holds around 300,000 clones, 60% seen once. Treatment meaning: oral pan-JAK inhibitor, 5-10 mg twice daily. The source material was CD4+ T cells sorted from blood, sampled around week 54, from a patient treated with tofacitinib. These TCRs come from a human donor with alopecia areata.

The chain employs TRBV7-2 and TRBJ2-1, with 7 bases lining up with TRBD1. The V segment lost 5 bases and the J segment 4 bases; nucleotides outside the gene matches: 11. Germline assignment: CDR1 SGHTA and CDR2 FQGNSA. This CDR3 is 16 amino acids long. In DNA form, the CDR3 reads TGTGCCAGCAGCCTAGAACTGGGGACAGATTACAATGAGCAGTTCTTC. Its translation is CASSLELGTDYNEQFF.

There are a few counts of this clone. The chain has TRBV7-2 and TRBJ2-5; D ambiguous. Deletions cut 5 bases from V and 4 bases from J, with 17 bases between. CDR1 and CDR2 (germline): SGHTA, FQGNSA. The CDR3 consists of 15 residues. The CDR3: CASSPQVSHTETQYF. The DNA for the CDR3 is TGTGCCAGCAGCCCCCAAGTCTCCCACACAGAGACCCAGTACTTC. Full variable domain (outside the CDR3, taken from reference TRBV7-2 and TRBJ2-5): GAGVSQSPSNKVTEKGKDVELRCDPISGHTALYWYRQSLGQGLEFLIYFQGNSAPDKSGLPSDRFSAERTGGSVSTLTIQRTQQEDSAVYLCASSPQVSHTETQYFGPGTRLLVL.

The sample holds a few counts of this clone. The chain carries TRBV5-1 and TRBJ1-2; 9 nucleotides align to TRBD1. CDR1 is SGHRS, CDR2 YFSETQ, per germline. Trimming cost V 4 bases and J 3 bases; bases outside gene matches: 7. This CDR3 contains 15 residues. The CDR3 loop is CASSLTGGEDYGYTF. Here the CDR3 DNA reads TGCGCCAGCAGCCTGACAGGGGGTGAGGACTATGGCTACACCTTC.

This clone turned up a few times. The chain uses TRBV11-2 and TRBJ2-1; TRBD2 aligns across 7 bases. The germline CDR1 and CDR2 sequences are SGHAT and FQNNGV. The CDR3 sequence is 14 residues long. V was clipped by 2 bases and J by 9 bases; unmatched bases: 7. This CDR3 is CASSLKAGVGEQFF. In DNA, the CDR3 is TGTGCCAGCAGCTTAAAGGCGGGAGTGGGTGAGCAGTTCTTC. Based on the CDR3 plus reference TRBV11-2 and TRBJ2-1, the full variable domain is EAGVAQSPRYKIIEKRQSVAFWCNPISGHATLYWYQQILGQGPKLLIQFQNNGVVDDSQLPKDRFSAERLKGVDSTLKIQPAKLEDSAVYLCASSLKAGVGEQFFGPGTRLTVL.

This sequence joins TRBV2 and TRBJ1-2, with a tentative D call TRBD1 (6 bases). Between the trimmed V and J ends, which lost 8 bases and 7 bases, there was a span of 17 bases. Germline assignment: CDR1 SNHLY and CDR2 FYNNEI. The CDR3 is 13 residues long. The CDR3 reads CASASWGATGYTF. DNA of the CDR3: TGTGCCAGCGCATCCTGGGGGGCCACTGGCTACACCTTC.

V and J are TRBV7-3 and TRBJ2-3; 9 bases are shared with TRBD2. J gave up 3 bases and V 1 base, and 2 bases lay outside the gene matches. CDR1 and CDR2 from the germline V gene are SGHTA and FQGTGA. The CDR3 is 15 residues long. The CDR3 nucleotides are TGTGCCAGCAGCTTAAGCGGGGGGGAAACAGATACGCAGTATTTT. Protein: CASSLSGGETDTQYF.

The chain uses TRBV30 and TRBJ1-4; no reliable D call. Trimming took 0 bases from V and 8 from J, leaving 13 bases between them. This CDR3 region has 14 residues. Germline values: CDR1 GTSNPN, CDR2 SVGIG (reference sequence). In nucleotides, the CDR3 is TGTGCCTGGAGTGTACGGGCGGGAGAGGAAAAACTGTTTTTT. Its protein is CAWSVRAGEEKLFF.

This chain connects TRBV6-5 to TRBJ1-6; D unclear. Trimming cost V 0 bases and J 10 bases, with 10 bases left between them. CDR3 length: 14 residues. The V gene's germline CDR1 is MNHEY and CDR2 SVGAGI. The CDR3 spells CASSYSQVRSPLHF. CDR3 sequence (DNA): TGTGCCAGCAGTTACTCGCAGGTTCGGTCACCCCTCCACTTT.

CDR3 in amino acids: CSVRDHGTGELFF. CDR3 DNA sequence: TGCAGCGTTAGGGACCATGGGACCGGGGAGCTGTTTTTT. This rearrangement joins TRBV29-1 to TRBJ2-2; D tentatively reads TRBD1 or TRBD2 (5 bases each). Germline lookup yields CDR1 SQVTM and CDR2 ANQGSEA. This CDR3 has 13 amino acids. V lost 5 bases, J lost 5 bases, and 12 bases lay in between.

The rearrangement links TRBV30 to TRBJ1-5; D perhaps matches TRBD1 (6 bases). The CDR3 length is 12 residues. V was clipped by 3 bases and J by 6 bases, with 9 bases between them. Germline CDR1 reads GTSNPN; CDR2 reads SVGIG (reference sequence). The CDR3 sequence is CAWSQGSQPQHF. The CDR3 bases are TGTGCCTGGAGCCAGGGGAGTCAGCCCCAGCATTTT.

This clone was detected only a few times. J is TRBJ1-4 and V is TRBV25-1, with D unclear. The CDR3 has 14 amino acids. Trimming pared 6 bases from V and 4 bases from J, leaving 12 bases between. Germline V gene sequence: CDR1 MGHDK, CDR2 SYGVNS. CDR3 coding DNA: TGTGCCAGCAGGGACCATGGTATTAATGAAAAACTGTTTTTT. Protein: CASRDHGINEKLFF.